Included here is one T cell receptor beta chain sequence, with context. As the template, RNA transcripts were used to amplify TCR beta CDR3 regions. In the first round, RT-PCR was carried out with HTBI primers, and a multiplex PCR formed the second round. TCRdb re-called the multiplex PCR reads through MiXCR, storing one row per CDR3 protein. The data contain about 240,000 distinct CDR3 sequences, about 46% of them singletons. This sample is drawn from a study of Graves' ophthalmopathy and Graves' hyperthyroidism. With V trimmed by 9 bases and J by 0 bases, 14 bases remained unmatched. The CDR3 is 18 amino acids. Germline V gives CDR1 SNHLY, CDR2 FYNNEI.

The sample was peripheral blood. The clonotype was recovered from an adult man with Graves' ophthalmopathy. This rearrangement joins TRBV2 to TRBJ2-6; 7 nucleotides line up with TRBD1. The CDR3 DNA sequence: TGTGCCAGATTCACACCGGGACAGAAACACTCTGGGGCCAACGTCCTGACTTTC. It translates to CARFTPGQKHSGANVLTF.